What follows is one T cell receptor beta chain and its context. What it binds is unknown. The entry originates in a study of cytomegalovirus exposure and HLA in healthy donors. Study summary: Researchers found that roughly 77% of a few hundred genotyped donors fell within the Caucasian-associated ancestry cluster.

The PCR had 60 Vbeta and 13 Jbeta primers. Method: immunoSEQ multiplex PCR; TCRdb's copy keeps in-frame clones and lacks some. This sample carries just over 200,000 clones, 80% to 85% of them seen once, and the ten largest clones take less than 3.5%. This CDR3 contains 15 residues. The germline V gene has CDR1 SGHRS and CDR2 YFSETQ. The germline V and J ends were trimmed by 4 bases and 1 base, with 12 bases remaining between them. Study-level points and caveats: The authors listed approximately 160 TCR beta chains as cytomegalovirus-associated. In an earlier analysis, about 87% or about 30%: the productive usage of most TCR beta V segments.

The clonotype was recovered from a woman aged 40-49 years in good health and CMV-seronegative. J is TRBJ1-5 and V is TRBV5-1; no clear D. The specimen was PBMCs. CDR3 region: CASSTGTASNQPQHF. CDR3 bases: TGCGCCAGCAGCACCGGTACAGCCAGCAATCAGCCCCAGCATTTT.